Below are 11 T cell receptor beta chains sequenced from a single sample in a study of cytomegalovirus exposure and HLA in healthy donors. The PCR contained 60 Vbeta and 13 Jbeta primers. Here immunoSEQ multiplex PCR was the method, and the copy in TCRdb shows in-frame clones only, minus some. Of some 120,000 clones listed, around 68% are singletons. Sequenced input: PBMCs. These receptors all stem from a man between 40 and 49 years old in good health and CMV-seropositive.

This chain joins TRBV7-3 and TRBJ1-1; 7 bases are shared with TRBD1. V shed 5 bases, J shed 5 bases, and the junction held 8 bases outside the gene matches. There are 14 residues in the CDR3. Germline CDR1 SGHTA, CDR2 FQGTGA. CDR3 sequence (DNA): TGTGCCAGCAGCCCCAGGGGGGCCCAGACTGAAGCTTTCTTT. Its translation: CASSPRGAQTEAFF. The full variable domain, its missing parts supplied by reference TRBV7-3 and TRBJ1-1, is GAGVSQTPSNKVTEKGKYVELRCDPISGHTALYWYRQSLGQGPEFLIYFQGTGAADDSGLPNDRFFAVRPEGSVSTLKIQRTERGDSAVYLCASSPRGAQTEAFFGQGTRLTVV.

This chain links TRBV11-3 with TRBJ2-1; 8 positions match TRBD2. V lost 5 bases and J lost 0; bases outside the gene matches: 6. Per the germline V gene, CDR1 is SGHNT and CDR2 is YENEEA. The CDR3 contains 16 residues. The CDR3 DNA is TGTGCCAGCAGCCCGGGACTAGGGGCCTCCTACAATGAGCAGTTCTTC. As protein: CASSPGLGASYNEQFF.

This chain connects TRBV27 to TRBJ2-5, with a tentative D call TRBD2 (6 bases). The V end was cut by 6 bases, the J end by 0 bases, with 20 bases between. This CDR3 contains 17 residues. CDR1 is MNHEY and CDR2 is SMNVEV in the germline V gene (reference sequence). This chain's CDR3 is CASSPIELGGDQETQYF. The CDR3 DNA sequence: TGTGCCAGCAGCCCCATCGAGTTGGGCGGGGACCAAGAGACCCAGTACTTC.

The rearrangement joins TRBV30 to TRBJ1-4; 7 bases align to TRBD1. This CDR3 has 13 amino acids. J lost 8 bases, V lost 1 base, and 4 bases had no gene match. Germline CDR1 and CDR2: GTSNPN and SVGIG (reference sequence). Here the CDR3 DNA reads TGTGCCTGGAGTGAAAGGGGGCAGGAAAAACTGTTTTTT. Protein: CAWSERGQEKLFF.

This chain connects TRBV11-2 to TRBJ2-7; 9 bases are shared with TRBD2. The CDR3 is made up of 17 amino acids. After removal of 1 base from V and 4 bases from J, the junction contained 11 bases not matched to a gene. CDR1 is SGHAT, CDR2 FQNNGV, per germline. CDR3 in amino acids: CASSLVPRGGNPYEQYF. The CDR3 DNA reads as TGTGCCAGCAGCTTAGTGCCGCGGGGGGGGAACCCGTACGAGCAGTACTTC.

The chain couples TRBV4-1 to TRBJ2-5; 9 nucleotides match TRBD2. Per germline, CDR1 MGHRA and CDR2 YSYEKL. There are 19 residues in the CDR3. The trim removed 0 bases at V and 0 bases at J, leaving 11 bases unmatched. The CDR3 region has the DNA TGCGCCAGCAGCCAAGATCTACCTAGCGGGGTAGGGTACCAAGAGACCCAGTACTTC. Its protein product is CASSQDLPSGVGYQETQYF.

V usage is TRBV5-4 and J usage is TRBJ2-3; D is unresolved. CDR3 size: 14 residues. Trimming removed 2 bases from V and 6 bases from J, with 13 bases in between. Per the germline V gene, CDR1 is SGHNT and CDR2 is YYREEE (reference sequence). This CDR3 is CASSFEPRSDTQYF. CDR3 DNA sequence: TGTGCCAGCAGCTTTGAGCCTAGATCGGATACGCAGTATTTT.

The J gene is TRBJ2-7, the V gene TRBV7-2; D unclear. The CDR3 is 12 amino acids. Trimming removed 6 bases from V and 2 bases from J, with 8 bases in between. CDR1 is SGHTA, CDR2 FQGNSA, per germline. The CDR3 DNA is TGTGCCAGCAGTTCAATCACCTACGAGCAGTACTTC. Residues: CASSSITYEQYF.

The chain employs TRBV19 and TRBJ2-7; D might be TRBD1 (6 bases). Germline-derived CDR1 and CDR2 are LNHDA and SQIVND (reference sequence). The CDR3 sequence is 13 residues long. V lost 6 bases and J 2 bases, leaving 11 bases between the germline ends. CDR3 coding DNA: TGTGCCAGTAGCCCGGGACACCCCTACGAGCAGTACTTC. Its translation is CASSPGHPYEQYF.

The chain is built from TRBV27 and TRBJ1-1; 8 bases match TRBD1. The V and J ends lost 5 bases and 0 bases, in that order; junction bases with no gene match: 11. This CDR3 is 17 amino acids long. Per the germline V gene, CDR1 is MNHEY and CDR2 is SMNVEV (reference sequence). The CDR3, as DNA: TGTGCCAGCAGTCCTCGAGGGGCAGGGGGCTTGAACACTGAAGCTTTCTTT. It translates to CASSPRGAGGLNTEAFF.

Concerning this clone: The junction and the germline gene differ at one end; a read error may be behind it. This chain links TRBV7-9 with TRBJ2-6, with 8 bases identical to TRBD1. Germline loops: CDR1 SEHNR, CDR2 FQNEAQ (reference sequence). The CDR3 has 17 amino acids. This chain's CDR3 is CSSSRGTGQSGANVLTF. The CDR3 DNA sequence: TGTTCCAGCAGCAGGGGGACAGGTCAGTCTGGGGCCAACGTCCTGACTTTC. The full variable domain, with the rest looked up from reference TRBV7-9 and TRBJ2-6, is DTGVSQNPRHKITKRGQNVTFRCDPISEHNRLYWYRQTLGQGPEFLTYFQNEAQLEKSRLLSDRFSAERPKGSFSTLEIQRTEQGDSAMYLCSSSRGTGQSGANVLTFGAGSRLTVL.